This T cell receptor (beta chain) was found in a study of technical replicates of blood from a handful of donors. Generated by immunoSEQ multiplex PCR, the TCRdb table keeps only in-frame clones and is missing some. The sample shows 75,000 to 100,000 clones, 85% to 95% of them seen only once. The J segment lost 1 base and the V segment lost 9 bases, leaving 5 bases of the junction unmatched. CDR1 and CDR2 from the germline V gene are SEHNR and FQNEAQ (reference sequence). This CDR3 comprises 13 residues. V usage is TRBV7-9 and J usage is TRBJ1-1; 7 nucleotides match TRBD1. Sequencing was performed on T cells isolated from PBMCs. The TCR was taken from a human donor in good health. This chain's CDR3 is CASYRGANTEAFF. CDR3 DNA sequence: TGTGCCAGTTACAGGGGTGCGAACACTGAAGCTTTCTTT.